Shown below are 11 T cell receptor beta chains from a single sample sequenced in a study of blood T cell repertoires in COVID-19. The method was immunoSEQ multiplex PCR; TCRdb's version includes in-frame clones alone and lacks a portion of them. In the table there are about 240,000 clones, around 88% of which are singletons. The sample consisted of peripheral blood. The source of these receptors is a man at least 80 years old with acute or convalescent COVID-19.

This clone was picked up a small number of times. Here the CDR3 reads CASSYTGTDNEQYF. DNA of the CDR3: TGTGCCAGCAGTTATACAGGGACAGACAACGAGCAGTACTTC. The chain carries TRBV28 and TRBJ2-7; TRBD1 aligns across 7 bases. The germline gives CDR1 MDHEN, CDR2 SYDVKM. V was clipped by 4 bases and J by 5 bases; unmatched bases: 8. The CDR3 has 14 amino acids. Drawing the rest from reference TRBV28 and TRBJ2-7, the complete variable domain is DVKVTQSSRYLVKRTGEKVFLECVQDMDHENMFWYRQDPGLGLRLIYFSYDVKMKEKGDIPEGYSVSREKKERFSLILESASTNQTSMYLCASSYTGTDNEQYFGPGTRLTVT.

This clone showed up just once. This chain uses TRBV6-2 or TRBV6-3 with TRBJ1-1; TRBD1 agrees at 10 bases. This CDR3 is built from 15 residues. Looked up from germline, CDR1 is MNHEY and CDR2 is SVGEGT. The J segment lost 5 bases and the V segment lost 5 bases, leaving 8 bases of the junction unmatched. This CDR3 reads CASSGRQGAWTEAFF. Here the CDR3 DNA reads TGTGCCAGCAGTGGAAGACAGGGGGCATGGACTGAAGCTTTCTTT.

The CDR3: CASSPVGTTYEQYF. The CDR3 bases are TGTGCCAGCTCACCAGTGGGCACCACCTACGAGCAGTACTTC. The chain links TRBV18 to TRBJ2-7; D is unresolved. CDR3 size: 14 residues. With 2 bases removed from V and 2 bases from J, the gap between germline ends came to 10 bases. CDR1 is KGHSH and CDR2 is LQKENI in the germline V gene.

The CDR3 region is CASSFQQTGVYNSPLHF. CDR3 DNA: TGTGCCAGCAGTTTTCAACAGACAGGAGTTTATAATTCACCCCTCCACTTT. This chain uses TRBV28 with TRBJ1-6; a weak D match, TRBD1 (6 bases). The CDR3 covers 17 residues. Trimming removed 3 bases at V and 4 bases at J, with 16 bases between. Germline V gene data show CDR1 as MDHEN and CDR2 as SYDVKM. The variable domain in full, with the rest retrieved from reference TRBV28 and TRBJ1-6, is DVKVTQSSRYLVKRTGEKVFLECVQDMDHENMFWYRQDPGLGLRLIYFSYDVKMKEKGDIPEGYSVSREKKERFSLILESASTNQTSMYLCASSFQQTGVYNSPLHFGNGTRLTVT.

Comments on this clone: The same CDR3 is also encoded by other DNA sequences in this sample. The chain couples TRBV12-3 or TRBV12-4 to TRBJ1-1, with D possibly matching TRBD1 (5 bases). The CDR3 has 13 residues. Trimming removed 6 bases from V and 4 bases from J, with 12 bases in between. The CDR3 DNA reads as TGTGCCAGCAGCCTCGCGGGGGGCACTGAAGCTTTCTTT. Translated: CASSLAGGTEAFF.

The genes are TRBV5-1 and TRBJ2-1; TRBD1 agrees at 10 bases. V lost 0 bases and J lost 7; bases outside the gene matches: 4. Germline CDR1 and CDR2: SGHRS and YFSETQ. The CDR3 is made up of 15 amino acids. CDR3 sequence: CASSLGRQGANEQFF. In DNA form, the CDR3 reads TGCGCCAGCAGCTTGGGGAGACAGGGGGCGAATGAGCAGTTCTTC. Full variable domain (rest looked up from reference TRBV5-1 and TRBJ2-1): KAGVTQTPRYLIKTRGQQVTLSCSPISGHRSVSWYQQTPGQGLQFLFEYFSETQRNKGNFPGRFSGRQFSNSRSEMNVSTLELGDSALYLCASSLGRQGANEQFFGPGTRLTVL.

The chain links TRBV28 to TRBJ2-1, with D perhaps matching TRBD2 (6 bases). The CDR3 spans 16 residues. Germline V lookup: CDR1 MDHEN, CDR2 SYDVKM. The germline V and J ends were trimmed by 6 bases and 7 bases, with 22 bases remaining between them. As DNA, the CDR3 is TGTGCCAGCAGCCGGAGTACGGGCGGGAAGGGTAATGAGCAGTTCTTC. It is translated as CASSRSTGGKGNEQFF.

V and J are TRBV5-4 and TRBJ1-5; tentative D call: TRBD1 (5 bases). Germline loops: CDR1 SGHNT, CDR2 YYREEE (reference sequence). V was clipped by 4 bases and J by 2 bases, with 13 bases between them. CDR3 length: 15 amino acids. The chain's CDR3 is CASSPWGEGNQPQHF. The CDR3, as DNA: TGTGCCAGCAGCCCCTGGGGGGAGGGCAATCAGCCCCAGCATTTT.

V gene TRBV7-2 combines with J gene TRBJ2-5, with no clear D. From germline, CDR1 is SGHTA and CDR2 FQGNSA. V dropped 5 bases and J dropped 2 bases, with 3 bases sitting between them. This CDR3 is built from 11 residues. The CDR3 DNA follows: TGTGCCAGCAGCCCGCAAGAGACCCAGTACTTC. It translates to CASSPQETQYF.

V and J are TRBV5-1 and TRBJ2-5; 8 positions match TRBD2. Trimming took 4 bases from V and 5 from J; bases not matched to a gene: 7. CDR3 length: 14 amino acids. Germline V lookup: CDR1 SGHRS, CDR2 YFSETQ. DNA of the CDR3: TGCGCCAGCAGCGGAGGGACTAGTATCGAGACCCAGTACTTC. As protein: CASSGGTSIETQYF.

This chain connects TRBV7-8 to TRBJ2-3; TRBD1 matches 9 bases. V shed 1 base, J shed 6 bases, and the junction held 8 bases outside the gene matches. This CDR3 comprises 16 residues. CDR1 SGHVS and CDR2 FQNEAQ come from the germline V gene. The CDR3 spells CASSLVGQGWRDTQYF. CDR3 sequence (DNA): TGTGCCAGCAGCTTAGTAGGACAGGGGTGGAGGGATACGCAGTATTTT. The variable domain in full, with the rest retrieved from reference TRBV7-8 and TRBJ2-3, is GAGVSQSPRYKVAKRGQDVALRCDPISGHVSLFWYQQALGQGPEFLTYFQNEAQLDKSGLPSDRFFAERPEGSVSTLKIQRTQQEDSAVYLCASSLVGQGWRDTQYFGPGTRLTVL.